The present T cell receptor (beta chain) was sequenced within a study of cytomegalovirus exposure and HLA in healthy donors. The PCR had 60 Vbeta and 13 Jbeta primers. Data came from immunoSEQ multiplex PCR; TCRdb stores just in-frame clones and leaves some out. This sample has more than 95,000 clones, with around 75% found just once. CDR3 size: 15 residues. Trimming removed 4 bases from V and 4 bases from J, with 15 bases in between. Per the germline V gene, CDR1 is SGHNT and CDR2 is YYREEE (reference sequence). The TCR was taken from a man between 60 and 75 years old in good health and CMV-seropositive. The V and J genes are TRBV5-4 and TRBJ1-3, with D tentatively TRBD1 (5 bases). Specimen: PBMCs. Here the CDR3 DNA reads TGTGCCAGCAGCATTGGGGGGGGAGGAGGAAACACCATATATTTT. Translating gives CASSIGGGGGNTIYF.